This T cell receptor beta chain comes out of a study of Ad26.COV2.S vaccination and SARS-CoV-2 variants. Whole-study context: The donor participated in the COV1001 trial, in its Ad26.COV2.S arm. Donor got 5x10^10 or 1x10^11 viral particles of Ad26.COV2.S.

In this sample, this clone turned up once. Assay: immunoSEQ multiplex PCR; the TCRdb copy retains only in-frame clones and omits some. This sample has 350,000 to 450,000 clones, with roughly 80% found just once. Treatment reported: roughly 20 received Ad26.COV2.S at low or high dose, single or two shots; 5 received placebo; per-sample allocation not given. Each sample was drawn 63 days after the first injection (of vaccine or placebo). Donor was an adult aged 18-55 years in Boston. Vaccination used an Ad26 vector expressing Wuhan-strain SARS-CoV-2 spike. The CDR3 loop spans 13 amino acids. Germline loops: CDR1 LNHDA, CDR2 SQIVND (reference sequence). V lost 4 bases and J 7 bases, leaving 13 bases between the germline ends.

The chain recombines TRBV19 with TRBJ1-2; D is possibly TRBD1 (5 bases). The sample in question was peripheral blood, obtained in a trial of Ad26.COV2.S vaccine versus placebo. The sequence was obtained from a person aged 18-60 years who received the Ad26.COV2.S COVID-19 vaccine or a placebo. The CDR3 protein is CASSRDRRGGYTF. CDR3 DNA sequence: TGTGCCAGTAGTAGAGACAGAAGGGGTGGCTACACCTTC. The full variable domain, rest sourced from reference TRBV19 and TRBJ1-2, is DGGITQSPKYLFRKEGQNVTLSCEQNLNHDAMYWYRQDPGQGLRLIYYSQIVNDFQKGDIAEGYSVSREKKESFPLTVTSAQKNPTAFYLCASSRDRRGGYTFGSGTRLTVV.